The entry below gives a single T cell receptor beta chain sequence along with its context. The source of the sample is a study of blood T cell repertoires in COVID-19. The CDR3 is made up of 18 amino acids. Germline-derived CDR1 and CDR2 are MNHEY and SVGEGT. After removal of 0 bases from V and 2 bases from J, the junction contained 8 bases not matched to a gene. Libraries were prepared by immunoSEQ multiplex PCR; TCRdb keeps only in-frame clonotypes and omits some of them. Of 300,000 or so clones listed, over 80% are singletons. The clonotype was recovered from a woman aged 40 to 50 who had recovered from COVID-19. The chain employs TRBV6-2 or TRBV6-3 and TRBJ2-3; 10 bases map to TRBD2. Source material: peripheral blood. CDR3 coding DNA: TGTGCCAGCAGTTACTCGTGGGAACTAGCGGGATTCACAGATACGCAGTATTTT. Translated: CASSYSWELAGFTDTQYF.